A selection of T cell receptor beta chains follows, all from one sample in a study of T cells in Graves' hyperthyroidism and ophthalmopathy. From the multiplex PCR reads, TCRdb called clonotypes with MiXCR, one entry per CDR3 protein. Of a few hundred thousand distinct CDR3 sequences detected, roughly an eighth appear once; the ten largest clones hold 30% to 35%. Sequenced: blood. These receptors were taken from a woman aged 40-49 years with Graves' ophthalmopathy. Both conserved end residues are part of each CDR3. The D gene is left open where the match is weak. Not every row has a clone size; where given, it reads once, few, many or a size class.

TGTGCCAGCAGCTTTTCGGAGCATCAGCCCCAGCATTTT CASSFSEHQPQHF NA TRBJ1-5 TRBV7-8 NA
TGTGCCAGCAGTAACCGGGAGCGTAATGAAAAACTGTTTTTT CASSNRERNEKLFF many TRBJ1-4 TRBV12-3/TRBV12-4 NA
TGCGCCAGCAGTCTCAGGGGACTCACGAACACCGGGGAGCTGTTTTTT CASSLRGLTNTGELFF NA TRBJ2-2 TRBV10-1 NA
TGTGCCAGCAGTTTGGTGTTAGGGGGCGGCTCTGGAAACACCATATATTTT CASSLVLGGGSGNTIYF many TRBJ1-3 TRBV28 TRBD1
TGCAGTGCTAGGATAGCGGGGTCGAACACCGGGGAGCTGTTTTTT CSARIAGSNTGELFF NA TRBJ2-2 TRBV20-1 TRBD2
TGTGCCAGCACCGGGACGACTGCCTACGAGCAGTACTTC CASTGTTAYEQYF many TRBJ2-7 TRBV2 NA
TGCAGTGCTAGCGAACTAGCGGGGAATTGGCATGAGCAGTTCTTC CSASELAGNWHEQFF many TRBJ2-1 TRBV20-1 TRBD2
TGTGCCAGCAGCCGAGGACCCCATAATTCACCCCTCCACTTT CASSRGPHNSPLHF NA TRBJ1-6 TRBV7-9 NA
TGTGCCAGCAGGGTGTCGGGGGGGCCGAGCAATGAGCAGTTCTTC CASRVSGGPSNEQFF NA TRBJ2-1 TRBV2 TRBD2
TGTGCCAGCAGTGATCCCCCGGCAGGGGGCCCCTACGAGCAGTACTTC CASSDPPAGGPYEQYF few TRBJ2-7 TRBV25-1 TRBD1
TGCAGTGCTAGAGAGGCAAGAAGCAGAAACAATGAGCAGTTCTTC CSAREARSRNNEQFF many TRBJ2-1 TRBV20-1 NA
TGTGCCAGCAGCTACGGACAGGGGGTGATCGCCTACAATGAGCAGTTCTTC CASSYGQGVIAYNEQFF few TRBJ2-1 TRBV7-9 TRBD1
TGTGCCAGCAACCGGGACGGCCAAGAGACCCAGTACTTC CASNRDGQETQYF NA TRBJ2-5 TRBV12-3/TRBV12-4 NA
TGTGCCAGCAGTGAAGTAAAGGGCGGAGGCTACACCTTC CASSEVKGGGYTF NA TRBJ1-2 TRBV2 NA
TGTGCCAGCAGCTTCACAGGGGGTCTCGGCACCGGGGAGCTGTTTTTT CASSFTGGLGTGELFF many TRBJ2-2 TRBV12-3/TRBV12-4 TRBD1
TGTGCCAGCAGGGGCGGAGGTAATTCACCCCTCCACTTT CASRGGGNSPLHF few TRBJ1-6 TRBV12-3/TRBV12-4 NA
TGCAGTACTCCGGGACTAGGAAACACCGGGGAGCTGTTTTTT CSTPGLGNTGELFF NA TRBJ2-2 TRBV20-1 TRBD2
TGTGCCAGCAGCCCATACGGACAAGACGGCTACACCTTC CASSPYGQDGYTF many TRBJ1-2 TRBV7-8 NA
TGTGCCAGCAGCTTAGAACCGGTAACCTACGAGCAGTACTTC CASSLEPVTYEQYF few TRBJ2-7 TRBV11-3 NA
TGTGCCAGCAGTGAAGGAGCGGGGGCACCCTACGAGCAGTACTTC CASSEGAGAPYEQYF many TRBJ2-7 TRBV6-1 TRBD2
TGTGCCAGTATTCCGCAGGGTCGCACTGAAGCTTTCTTT CASIPQGRTEAFF many TRBJ1-1 TRBV19 NA
TGCAGTGCTAGAGCTGGCAGGACTAGCGGGAGCTATGAGCAGTTCTTC CSARAGRTSGSYEQFF many TRBJ2-1 TRBV20-1 TRBD2
TGTGCCAGCTCTCCCGACTCTGTAAGAGGGGGACAGCAGTACTTC CASSPDSVRGGQQYF few TRBJ2-7 TRBV18 NA
TGTGCCAGCCCTAGGGCCGACACTGAAGCTTTCTTT CASPRADTEAFF many TRBJ1-1 TRBV6-1 NA
TGCAGTGCTAGAGGTGTCAGGGGTGACGAAAAACTGTTTTTT CSARGVRGDEKLFF few TRBJ1-4 TRBV20-1 NA
TGTGCCAGCAGTTTATTGACACGAGCTACCGGGGAGCTGTTTTTT CASSLLTRATGELFF many TRBJ2-2 TRBV28 NA
TGCAGTGCTAGAGCCGCGGTGGGGAACACCGGGGAGCTGTTTTTT CSARAAVGNTGELFF NA TRBJ2-2 TRBV20-1 NA
TGTGCCATCAGATTAGGGGACAGAAAGAACTACAATGAGCAGTTCTTC CAIRLGDRKNYNEQFF few TRBJ2-1 TRBV10-3 TRBD1
TGTGCTAGCACCGGACTCAGCTACGAGCAGTACTTC CASTGLSYEQYF NA TRBJ2-7 TRBV2 NA
TGTGCCAGCAGCCCCCTCCAGGGCGGAGACCGTACGAATGAGCAGTTCTTC CASSPLQGGDRTNEQFF many TRBJ2-1 TRBV11-2 NA
TGTGCCAGCACCAAAGCGGACAGGGCAGATACGCAGTATTTT CASTKADRADTQYF NA TRBJ2-3 TRBV6-1 TRBD1
TGTGCCAGCAGTCCCGGTGGGGGCTGGGGGGACATTCAGTACTTC CASSPGGGWGDIQYF NA TRBJ2-4 TRBV7-9 NA
TGCGCCAGCAGCACCGGCCGACAGTTAGATAACTATGGCTACACCTTC CASSTGRQLDNYGYTF many TRBJ1-2 TRBV5-1 NA
TGTGCCAGCAGTGGGGCTTACGCAGGCACTGAAGCTTTCTTT CASSGAYAGTEAFF many TRBJ1-1 TRBV2 NA
TGTGCCAGCAGTTACCGAGGGGGCCCTACAGATACGCAGTATTTT CASSYRGGPTDTQYF many TRBJ2-3 TRBV6-6 TRBD1
TGCGCCAGCAGCCAAGAACCGTTCCGAAACACTGAAGCTTTCTTT CASSQEPFRNTEAFF NA TRBJ1-1 TRBV4-1 NA
TGTGCCAGTAGCCAAATGGGGAGGACAGGCTACAATGAGCAGTTCTTC CASSQMGRTGYNEQFF many TRBJ2-1 TRBV19 NA
TGTGCCAGCAGCGCCCATGGGGGGTTGGGTGATGAGCAGTTCTTC CASSAHGGLGDEQFF NA TRBJ2-1 TRBV9 NA
TGCAGTGCTAGGAGCCTAGCGGACTACTTC CSARSLADYF many TRBJ2-5 TRBV20-1 TRBD2
TGCGCCAGCAGGGGGGGGGGTTCCGCCGGGGAGCTGTTTTTT CASRGGGSAGELFF few TRBJ2-2 TRBV10-2 TRBD2
TGTGTCACCAGTGATTTGGGGAGCACCTACAATGAGCAGTTCTTC CVTSDLGSTYNEQFF few TRBJ2-1 TRBV24-1 NA
TGTGCCAGCAGCCAAGATGTGATTGTGGGTCGGGGCTACACCTTC CASSQDVIVGRGYTF few TRBJ1-2 TRBV3-1 NA
TGTGCCAGCAGTGAAATTGGGACAAGCCACCTCCACTTT CASSEIGTSHLHF many TRBJ1-6 TRBV6-1 NA
TGTGCCACCCGTAGGGTACCTGGTGAAAAACTGTTTTTT CATRRVPGEKLFF few TRBJ1-4 TRBV15 NA
TGTGCCAGCAGGGGACAGGGCCAGAACACTGAAGCTTTCTTT CASRGQGQNTEAFF many TRBJ1-1 TRBV28 TRBD1
TGCAGTGGATGGGACAGGGAGTATCGTCACACTGAAGCTTTCTTT CSGWDREYRHTEAFF many TRBJ1-1 TRBV20-1 TRBD1
TGTGCCAGCAGCTCCCCGGGACCTTATGGCTACACCTTC CASSSPGPYGYTF many TRBJ1-2 TRBV7-2 NA
TGCGCCAGCAGCTTGTGGGGTTTCACAGATACGCAGTATTTT CASSLWGFTDTQYF many TRBJ2-3 TRBV5-1 NA
TGCAGCGGGCTGGGACAGATGGATGAGCAGTTCTTC CSGLGQMDEQFF many TRBJ2-1 TRBV29-1 TRBD1
TGTGCCATCAGCGTCGGGACAGGGGTTCTTGAGCAGTACTTC CAISVGTGVLEQYF many TRBJ2-7 TRBV10-3 TRBD1
TGTGCCAGCAGTGAATACGGGGGCCGTAACACTGAAGCTTTCTTT CASSEYGGRNTEAFF many TRBJ1-1 TRBV25-1 NA
TGTGCTAGTGGTTTGTTGGGGGGGGGGGTAAACGATTTGAATACCGGGGAGCTGTTTTTT CASGLLGGGVNDLNTGELFF few TRBJ2-2 TRBV12-5 TRBD2
TGTGCCAGCAGCTCGGGCGGGACCTCGGGAGGTGAGCAGTTCTTC CASSSGGTSGGEQFF many TRBJ2-1 TRBV7-2 TRBD2
TGTGCCAGCAGCTTAAGTCGTAGTAGCCCAAACACCGGGGAGCTGTTTTTT CASSLSRSSPNTGELFF few TRBJ2-2 TRBV7-8 NA
TGCGCCAGCAGCGGTGGGTTGAACACTGAAGCTTTCTTT CASSGGLNTEAFF NA TRBJ1-1 TRBV5-1 NA